This TCR beta chain is drawn from a study of regulatory T cells in long-lasting Graves disease. The study's findings and limits: Persistent disease was associated with favored TRBV28 usage and with favored use of TRBJ1-2 and TRBJ2-5.

This clonotype was seen repeatedly, ten times or more. Antigen: not known. Time point meaning: persistent/refractory GD, antithyroid drugs over 5 years with positive TRAb. Scientists built the TCR library using RNA that was extracted from PBMCs. Construction of the TCR beta libraries employed iRepertoire HTBI primers in conjunction with Arm-PCR of CDR3 regions. TCRdb recomputed calls from the multiplex PCR reads with MiXCR, one row per CDR3 protein. The sample records a few hundred thousand distinct CDR3 sequences, less than 30% being singletons. Trimming shortened V by 5 bases and J by 4 bases, and 11 bases separated the two germline ends. Germline V gene sequence: CDR1 SGHAT, CDR2 FQNNGV. The CDR3 has 13 amino acids.

The V call is TRBV11-2, the J call TRBJ2-5; D is undetermined. The source material was peripheral blood mononuclear cells (PBMCs), sampled when the disease was refractory, from a patient treated with antithyroid drugs. The clonotype originates from a woman between 40 and 50 years old with Graves disease. The CDR3 DNA follows: TGTGCCAGCAGCCCTCGACCCCGAGAGACCCAGTACTTC. Translating it yields CASSPRPRETQYF.